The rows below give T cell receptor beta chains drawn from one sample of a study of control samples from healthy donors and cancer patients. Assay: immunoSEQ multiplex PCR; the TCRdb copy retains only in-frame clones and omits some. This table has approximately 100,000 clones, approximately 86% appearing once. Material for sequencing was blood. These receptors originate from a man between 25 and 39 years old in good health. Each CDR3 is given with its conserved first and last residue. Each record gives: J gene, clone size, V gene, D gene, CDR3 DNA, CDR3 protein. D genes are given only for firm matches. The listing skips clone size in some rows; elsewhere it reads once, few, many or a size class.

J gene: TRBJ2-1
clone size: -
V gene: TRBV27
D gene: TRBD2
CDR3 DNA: TGTGCCAGCAGTTTATTAGCGGGGGGTTCCTACAATGAGCAGTTCTTC
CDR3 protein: CASSLLAGGSYNEQFF

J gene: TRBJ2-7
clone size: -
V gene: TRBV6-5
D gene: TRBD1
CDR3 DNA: TGTGCCAGCAGTTACGGACAGGACAACTCCTACGAGCAGTACTTC
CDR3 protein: CASSYGQDNSYEQYF

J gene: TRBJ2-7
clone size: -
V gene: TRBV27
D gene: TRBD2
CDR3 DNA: TGTGCCAGCAGTTTATGGGGGGGAGACTACGAGCAGTACTTC
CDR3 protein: CASSLWGGDYEQYF

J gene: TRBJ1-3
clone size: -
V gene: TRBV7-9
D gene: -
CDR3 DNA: TGTGCCAGCAGCTTCAGGGGACGCGGTGGGACTGGAAACACCATATATTTT
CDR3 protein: CASSFRGRGGTGNTIYF

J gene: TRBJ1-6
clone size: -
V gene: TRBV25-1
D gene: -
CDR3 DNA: TGTGCCAGCAGTGACGAGGGGGATGGAGATATCCCCCTCCACTTT
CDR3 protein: CASSDEGDGDIPLHF

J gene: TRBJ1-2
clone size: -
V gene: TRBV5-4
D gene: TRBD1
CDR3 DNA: TGTGCCAGCAGCTCAGAGACAGGGGGTGGCTACACCTTC
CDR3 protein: CASSSETGGGYTF

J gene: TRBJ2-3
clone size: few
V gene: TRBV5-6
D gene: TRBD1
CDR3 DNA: TGTGCCAGCAGCGTTTACGGGACAGGGGATCGCGAGTCGCAGTATTTT
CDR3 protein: CASSVYGTGDRESQYF

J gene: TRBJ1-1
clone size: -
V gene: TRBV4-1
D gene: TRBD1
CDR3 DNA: TGCGCCAGCAGCCAGGTTGGGACAGCGAACACTGAAGCTTTCTTT
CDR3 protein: CASSQVGTANTEAFF

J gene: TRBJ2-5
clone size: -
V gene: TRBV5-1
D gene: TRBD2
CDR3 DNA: TGCGCCAGCAGCTTGGAAGGCGGGGGGGCCAGAGAGACCCAGTACTTC
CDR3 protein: CASSLEGGGARETQYF

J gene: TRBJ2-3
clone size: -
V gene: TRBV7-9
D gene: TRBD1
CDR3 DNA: TGTGCCAGCAGCTCCAACTCTCTTCCGGGACAGGGTTACGATACGCAGTATTTT
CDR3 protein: CASSSNSLPGQGYDTQYF

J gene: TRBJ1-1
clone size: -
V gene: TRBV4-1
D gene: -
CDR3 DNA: TGCGCCAGCAGCCAAGACCCGGCTGCTAGGGCTTTCTTT
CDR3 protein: CASSQDPAARAFF

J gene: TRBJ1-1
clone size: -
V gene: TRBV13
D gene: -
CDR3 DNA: TGTGCCAGCAGCCTGGTCGGGGGGGATGAAGCTTTCTTT
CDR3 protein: CASSLVGGDEAFF

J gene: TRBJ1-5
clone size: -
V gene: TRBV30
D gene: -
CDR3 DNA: TGTGCCTGGAGTGCGGGGAATAGCAATCAGCCCCAGCATTTT
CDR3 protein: CAWSAGNSNQPQHF

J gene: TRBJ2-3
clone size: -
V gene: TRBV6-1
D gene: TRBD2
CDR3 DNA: TGTGCCAGCAGTGAAGCGTCGGACGGGGGGGCTACAGATACGCAGTATTTT
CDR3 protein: CASSEASDGGATDTQYF

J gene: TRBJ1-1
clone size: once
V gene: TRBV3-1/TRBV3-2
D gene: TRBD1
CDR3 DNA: TGTGCCAGCAGCCTCCGGGACAGTTCCACTGAAGCTTTCTTT
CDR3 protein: CASSLRDSSTEAFF

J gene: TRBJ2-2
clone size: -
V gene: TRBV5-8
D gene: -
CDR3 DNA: TGTGCCAGCAGCTTTAGGTTAGCTGGGAGTACCGGGGAGCTGTTTTTT
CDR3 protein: CASSFRLAGSTGELFF

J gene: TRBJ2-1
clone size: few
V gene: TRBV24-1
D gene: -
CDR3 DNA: TGTGCCACCAGTGAAGACAGCAAAACCTACAATGAGCAGTTCTTC
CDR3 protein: CATSEDSKTYNEQFF

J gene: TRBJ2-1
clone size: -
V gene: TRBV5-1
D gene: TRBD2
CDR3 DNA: TGCGCCAGCAGCTCCCAGGGAGGGACTCGCAATGAGCAGTTCTTC
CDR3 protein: CASSSQGGTRNEQFF

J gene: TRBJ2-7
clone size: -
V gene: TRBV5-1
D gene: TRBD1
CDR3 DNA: TGCGCCAGCAGCTTGGGACAGGGGATATCCTACGAGCAGTACTTC
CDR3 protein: CASSLGQGISYEQYF

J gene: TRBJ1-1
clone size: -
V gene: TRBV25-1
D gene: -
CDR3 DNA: TGTGCCAGCAGTTACACCGGGACCAACACTGAAGCTTTCTTT
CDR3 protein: CASSYTGTNTEAFF

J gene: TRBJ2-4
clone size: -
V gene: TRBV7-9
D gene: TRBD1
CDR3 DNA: TGTGCCAGCAGCCACCGGGACAGGGTGAACATTCAGTACTTC
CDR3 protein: CASSHRDRVNIQYF

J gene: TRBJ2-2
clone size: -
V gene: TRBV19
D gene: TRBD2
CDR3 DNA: TGTGCCAGTAGTATAAGGGGAGGGATGCGAGGGGAGCTGTTTTTT
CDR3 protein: CASSIRGGMRGELFF

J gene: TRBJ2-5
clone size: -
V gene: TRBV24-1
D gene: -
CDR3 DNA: TGTGCCACCAGCAGTGACAGCAGAGAGACCCAGTACTTC
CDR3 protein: CATSSDSRETQYF

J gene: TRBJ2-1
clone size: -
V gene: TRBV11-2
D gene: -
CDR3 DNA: TGTGCCAGCAGCTTAGGATACAATGAGCAGTTCTTC
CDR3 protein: CASSLGYNEQFF

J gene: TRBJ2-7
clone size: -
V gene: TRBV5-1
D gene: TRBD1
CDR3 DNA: TGCGCCAGCAGCAACCGGGACAGCTCCTACGAGCAGTACTTC
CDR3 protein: CASSNRDSSYEQYF

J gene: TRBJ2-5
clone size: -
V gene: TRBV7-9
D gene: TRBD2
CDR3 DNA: TGTGCCAGCAGCCCCTACCCGCGGGGGGATAAAGAGACCCAGTACTTC
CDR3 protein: CASSPYPRGDKETQYF

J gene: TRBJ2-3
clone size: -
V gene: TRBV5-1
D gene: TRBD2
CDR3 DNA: TGCGCCAGCAGCTTGAAACTAGCGGGGGGCACGACAGATACGCAGTATTTT
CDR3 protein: CASSLKLAGGTTDTQYF

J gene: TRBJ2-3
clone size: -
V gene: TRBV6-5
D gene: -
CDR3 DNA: TGTGCCAGCAGAAATAGGGGGGCCACAGATACGCAGTATTTT
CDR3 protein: CASRNRGATDTQYF

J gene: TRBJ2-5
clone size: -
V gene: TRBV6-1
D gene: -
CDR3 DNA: TGTGCCAGCAGTGAAGACCACAGGGCCCAAGAGACCCAGTACTTC
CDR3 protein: CASSEDHRAQETQYF

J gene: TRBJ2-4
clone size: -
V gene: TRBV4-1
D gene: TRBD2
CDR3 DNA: TGCGCCAGCAGCCAAGATGAGGTAGCGGGGGGTTTTGGCAAAAACATTCAGTACTTC
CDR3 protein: CASSQDEVAGGFGKNIQYF

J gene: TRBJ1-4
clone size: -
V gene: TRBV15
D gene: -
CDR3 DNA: TGTGCCACCAGCAGAGGGAGCCGGAGGATCGGGGAAAAACTGTTTTTT
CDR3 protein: CATSRGSRRIGEKLFF

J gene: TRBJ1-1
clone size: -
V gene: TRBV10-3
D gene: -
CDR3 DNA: TGTGCCATCAGTGTCGGTAGGGGACGGCTGAACACTGAAGCTTTCTTT
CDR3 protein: CAISVGRGRLNTEAFF

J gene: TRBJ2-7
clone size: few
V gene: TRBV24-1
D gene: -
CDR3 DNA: TGTGCCACCAGTGTAGGATCCACCACGGAGCAGTACTTC
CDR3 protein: CATSVGSTTEQYF

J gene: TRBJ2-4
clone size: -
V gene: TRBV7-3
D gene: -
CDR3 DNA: TGTGCCAGCAGCGTAGACGGTGCCCGAAAAAACATTCAGTACTTC
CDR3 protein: CASSVDGARKNIQYF

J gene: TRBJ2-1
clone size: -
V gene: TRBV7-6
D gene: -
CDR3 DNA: TGTGCCAGCAGCCCCCAAAGATCGGACTTAAAGGGGAATGAGCAGTTCTTC
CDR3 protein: CASSPQRSDLKGNEQFF

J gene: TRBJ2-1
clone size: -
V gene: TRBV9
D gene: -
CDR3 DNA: TGTGCCAGCAGCGTCCCTGGCGGGGAGCCATACAATGAGCAGTTCTTC
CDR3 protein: CASSVPGGEPYNEQFF

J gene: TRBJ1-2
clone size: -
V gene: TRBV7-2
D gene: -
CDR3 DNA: TGTGCCAGCAGCTTACTGGGGTCCTATGGCTACACCTTC
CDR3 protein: CASSLLGSYGYTF

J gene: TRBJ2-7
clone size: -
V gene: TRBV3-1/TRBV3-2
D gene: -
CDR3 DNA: TGTGCCAGCAGGGATTTAGTAGCTGACGAGCAGTACTTC
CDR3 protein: CASRDLVADEQYF

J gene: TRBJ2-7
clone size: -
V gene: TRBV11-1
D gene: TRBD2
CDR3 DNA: TGTGCCAGCAGCTTTTCGAGCGGGGCGTCCTACGAGCAGTACTTC
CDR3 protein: CASSFSSGASYEQYF

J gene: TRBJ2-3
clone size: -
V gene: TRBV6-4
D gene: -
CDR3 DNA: TGTGCCAGCTCCCTCGAGGGAGGTGGATGGGATACGCAGTATTTT
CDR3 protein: CASSLEGGGWDTQYF

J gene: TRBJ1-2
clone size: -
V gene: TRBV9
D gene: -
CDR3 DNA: TGTGCCAGCAGCCCCAGAAGGGGGGACGGCTACACCTTC
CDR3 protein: CASSPRRGDGYTF

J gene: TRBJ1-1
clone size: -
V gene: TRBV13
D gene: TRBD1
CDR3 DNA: TGTGCCAGCAGAGAACGGGACAGGGTGACTGAAGCTTTCTTT
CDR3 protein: CASRERDRVTEAFF

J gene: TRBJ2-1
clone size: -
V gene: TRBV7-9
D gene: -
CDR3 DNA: TGTGCCAGCAGCTCCTCAAAAACAGGGTTTGCCTACAATGAGCAGTTCTTC
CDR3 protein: CASSSSKTGFAYNEQFF

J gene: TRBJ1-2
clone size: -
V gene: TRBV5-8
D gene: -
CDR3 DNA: TGTGCCAGCAGCTTGCGACCGCCCTCCTATGGCTACACCTTC
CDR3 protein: CASSLRPPSYGYTF

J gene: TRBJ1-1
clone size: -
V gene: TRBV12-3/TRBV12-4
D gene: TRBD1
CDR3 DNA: TGTGCCAGCACCAGAACCGGGACAGATGAGGCTTTCTTT
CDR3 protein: CASTRTGTDEAFF

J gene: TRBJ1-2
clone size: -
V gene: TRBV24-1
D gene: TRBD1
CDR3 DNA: TGTGCCACCAGTGATCCCCTGACAGGGGGCGTCTATGGCTACACCTTC
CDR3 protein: CATSDPLTGGVYGYTF

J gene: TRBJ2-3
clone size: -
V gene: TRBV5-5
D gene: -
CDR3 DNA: TGTGCCAGCAGCCCAACGGTCCCAGATACGCAGTATTTT
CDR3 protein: CASSPTVPDTQYF

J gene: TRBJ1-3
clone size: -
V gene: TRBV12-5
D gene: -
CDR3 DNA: TGTGCTAGTGGGCGCGTCGGGGGTTTAAACACCATATATTTT
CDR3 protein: CASGRVGGLNTIYF

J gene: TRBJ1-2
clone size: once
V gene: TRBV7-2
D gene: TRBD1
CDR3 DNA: TGTGCCAGCAGCTTGTTGGGACAGGGGTTTGGAGGCTACACCTTC
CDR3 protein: CASSLLGQGFGGYTF

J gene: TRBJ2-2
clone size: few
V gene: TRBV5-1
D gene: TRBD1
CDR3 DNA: TGCGCCAGCAGCCCCGGGACAGGCTACACCGGGGAGCTGTTTTTT
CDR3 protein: CASSPGTGYTGELFF

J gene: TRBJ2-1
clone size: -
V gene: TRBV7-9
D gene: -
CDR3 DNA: TGTGCCAGCAGCTTATCGCGCGAGCAGTTCTTC
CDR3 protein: CASSLSREQFF

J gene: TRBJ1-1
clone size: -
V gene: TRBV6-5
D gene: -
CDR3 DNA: TGTGCCAGCAGTTACATGGGGGAAGGCACTGAAGCTTTCTTT
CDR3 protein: CASSYMGEGTEAFF

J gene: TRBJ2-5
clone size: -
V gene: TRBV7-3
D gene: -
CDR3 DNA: TGTGCCAGCAGCCCTCTGGAGGGAGAGACCCAGTACTTC
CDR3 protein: CASSPLEGETQYF